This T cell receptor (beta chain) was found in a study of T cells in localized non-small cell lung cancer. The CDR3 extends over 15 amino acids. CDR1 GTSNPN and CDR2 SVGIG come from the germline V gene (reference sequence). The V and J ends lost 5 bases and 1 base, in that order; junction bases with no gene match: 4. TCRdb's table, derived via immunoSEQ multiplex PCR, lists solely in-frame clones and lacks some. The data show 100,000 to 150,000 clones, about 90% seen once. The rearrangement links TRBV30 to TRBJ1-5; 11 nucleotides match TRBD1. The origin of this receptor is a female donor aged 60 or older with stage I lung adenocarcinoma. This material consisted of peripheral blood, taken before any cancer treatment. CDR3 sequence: CAWGTGGVSNQPQHF. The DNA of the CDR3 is TGTGCCTGGGGGACAGGGGGAGTGAGCAATCAGCCCCAGCATTTT.